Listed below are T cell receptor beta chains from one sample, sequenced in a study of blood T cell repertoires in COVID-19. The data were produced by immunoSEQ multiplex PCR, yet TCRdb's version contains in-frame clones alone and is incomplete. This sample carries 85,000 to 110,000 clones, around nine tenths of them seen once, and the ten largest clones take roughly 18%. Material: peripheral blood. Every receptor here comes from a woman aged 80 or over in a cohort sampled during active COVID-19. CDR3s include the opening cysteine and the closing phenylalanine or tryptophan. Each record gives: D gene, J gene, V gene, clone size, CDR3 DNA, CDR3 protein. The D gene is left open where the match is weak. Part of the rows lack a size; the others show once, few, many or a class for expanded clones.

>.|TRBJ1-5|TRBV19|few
TGTGCCAGTAGTTCCGGGGGACCGAGCAATCAGCCCCAGCATTTT
CASSSGGPSNQPQHF
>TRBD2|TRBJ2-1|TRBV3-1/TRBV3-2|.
TGTGCCAGCAGCCAATGGACTAGCGGGAGAAGAGGGGACAATGAGCAGTTCTTC
CASSQWTSGRRGDNEQFF
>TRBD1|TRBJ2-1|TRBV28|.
TGTGCCAGCAGTCCATCCGGGACAGGGTCCAATGAGCAGTTCTTC
CASSPSGTGSNEQFF
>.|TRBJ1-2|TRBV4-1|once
TGCGCCAGCAGCCCCACGGACAGCTATGGCTACACCTTC
CASSPTDSYGYTF
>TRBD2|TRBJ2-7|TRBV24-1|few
TGTGCCACCAGTGATTCGGGGCCGTCTTCACTAGCGGGAGGTAACGAGCAGTACTTC
CATSDSGPSSLAGGNEQYF
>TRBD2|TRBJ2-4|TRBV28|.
TGTGCCAGCAGTTTCCTTCAAACAGCGGGGGGAAGAAACATTCAGTACTTC
CASSFLQTAGGRNIQYF
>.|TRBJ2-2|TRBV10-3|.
TGTGCCATCAGGGCTACAGAGAACACCGGGGAGCTGTTTTTT
CAIRATENTGELFF
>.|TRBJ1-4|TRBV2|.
TGTGCCAGCAACTGGGCGACTAATGAAAAACTGTTTTTT
CASNWATNEKLFF
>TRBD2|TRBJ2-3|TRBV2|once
TGTGCCAGTAGGAATCTAGCGGGAGGCACAGATACGCAGTATTTT
CASRNLAGGTDTQYF
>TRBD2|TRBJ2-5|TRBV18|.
TGTGCCAGCTCACCAAGGACTAGCGGAAAAGAGACCCAGTACTTC
CASSPRTSGKETQYF
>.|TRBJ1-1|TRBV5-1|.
TGCGCCAGCAGCTCGACAGGAATCACTGAAGCTTTCTTT
CASSSTGITEAFF
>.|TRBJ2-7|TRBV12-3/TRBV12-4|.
TGTGCCAGCAGTTTATACGGGAGTGCAGCCCTCTTC
CASSLYGSAALF
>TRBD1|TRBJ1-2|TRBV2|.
TGTGCCAGCAGTGAAGGCAGGGGGCCCTATGGCTACACCTTC
CASSEGRGPYGYTF
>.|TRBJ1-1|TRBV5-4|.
TGTGCCAGCAGCTCCGGGAGGGGGAGTGCGAACACTGAAGCTTTCTTT
CASSSGRGSANTEAFF
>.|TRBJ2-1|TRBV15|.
TGTGCCACCAGCAGAGGGCAGAACTCCTACAATGAGCAGTTCTTC
CATSRGQNSYNEQFF
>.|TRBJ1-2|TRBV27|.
TGTGCCAGCAGTTCCCCCAGGGTTTTTGGCTACACCTTC
CASSSPRVFGYTF
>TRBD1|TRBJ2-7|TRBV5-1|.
TGCGCCAGCAGCTTACAGGGGACCTACGAGCAGTACTTC
CASSLQGTYEQYF